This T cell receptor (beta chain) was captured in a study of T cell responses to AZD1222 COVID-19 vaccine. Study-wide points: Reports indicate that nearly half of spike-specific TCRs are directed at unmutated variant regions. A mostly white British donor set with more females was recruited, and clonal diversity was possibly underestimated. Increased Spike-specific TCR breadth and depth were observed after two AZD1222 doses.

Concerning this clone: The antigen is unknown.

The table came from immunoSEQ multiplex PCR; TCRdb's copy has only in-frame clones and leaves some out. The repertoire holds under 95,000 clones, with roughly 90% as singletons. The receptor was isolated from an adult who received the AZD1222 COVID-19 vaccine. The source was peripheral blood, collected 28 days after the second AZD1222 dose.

CDR3 sequence: CASTVDGTYGYTF. CDR3 DNA: TGTGCCAGCACCGTAGACGGAACCTATGGCTACACCTTC. The J gene is TRBJ1-2, the V gene TRBV6-5, with unresolved D. Germline V gene data show CDR1 as MNHEY and CDR2 as SVGAGI. V dropped 7 bases and J dropped 4 bases, with 13 bases sitting between them. The length of the CDR3 is 13 residues.